The T cell receptor (beta chain) under discussion was sequenced for a study of PD-1 blockade in mismatch repair-deficient tumors. Turning to the study itself: Patients had over 10 mismatch repair-deficient cancer types, all previously treated and progressing.

PCR or immunohistochemistry showed mismatch repair deficiency in every enrolled patient. The TCR-sequenced patients were a few responders to pembrolizumab. TCRdb's copy holds only in-frame clones and misses some; the assay was immunoSEQ multiplex PCR. Altogether 100,000 to 150,000 clones are present, 88% being singletons, with the ten largest covering about 10%. Regarding the study as a whole: After pembrolizumab, tumor-resident clones rose rapidly, then generally contracted before radiologic responses.

This clone was seen a few times. The antigen is not known. Trimming pared 3 bases from V and 3 bases from J, leaving 9 bases between. The CDR3 is 13 amino acids. Looked up from germline, CDR1 is LNHDA and CDR2 is SQIVND (reference sequence). The chain links TRBV19 to TRBJ2-7, with D possibly TRBD1 on 5 matching bases. The clonotype comes from an adult with mismatch repair-deficient cancer. The specimen was peripheral blood, collected approximately 70 weeks after starting pembrolizumab. CDR3 sequence reads: CASSISQGYEQYF. CDR3 in DNA: TGTGCCAGTAGTATCTCGCAGGGCTACGAGCAGTACTTC.